This T cell receptor beta chain was identified in a study of OX40 agonist ivuxolimab in advanced cancers. For the study at large: One patient with hepatocellular carcinoma and two with cutaneous melanoma, three in all, had partial responses.

Broader study findings: Averaging showed that CD8+ T cells had more expanded clones than CD4+ did.

The CDR3 sequence is 14 residues long. Germline loops: CDR1 SQVTM, CDR2 ANQGSEA. V lost 4 bases to trimming and J lost 7 bases, with 17 bases between them. Details on this clone: Its target is not known.

The repertoire was sequenced with immunoSEQ multiplex PCR; TCRdb's copy has only in-frame clones and lacks some. The sample contains tens of thousands of clones, 70% to 90% of which appear only once. The sequence came from an adult with an advanced solid tumor such as melanoma, head and neck, liver or kidney cancer. The J gene is TRBJ2-1, the V gene TRBV29-1; D is ambiguous. The specimen comprised CD4+ or CD8+ T cells sorted from blood, sampled in a trial of the OX40 agonist ivuxolimab. The CDR3 here is CSVVNTSFINEQFF. The CDR3 region has the DNA TGCAGCGTTGTGAATACGAGCTTCATAAATGAGCAGTTCTTC.